Below, 5 T cell receptor beta chains from the same sample are listed, as sequenced in a study of CD8 T cells in ankylosing spondylitis. TCRdb recomputed calls from the 5' RACE reads with MiXCR, one row per CDR3 protein. This table has approximately 210,000 distinct CDR3 sequences, about 13% appearing once. Material for sequencing was blood, either unsorted or a sorted T cell fraction (not recorded which). The receptors derive from a male donor with ankylosing spondylitis or in good health (not recorded which).

This clonotype occurred a few times. The gene calls are TRBV5-5 and TRBJ2-3, with 14 bases identical to TRBD2. This CDR3 comprises 17 residues. Per the germline V gene, CDR1 is SGHKS and CDR2 is YYEKEE (reference sequence). Trimming removed 5 bases from V and 5 bases from J; junction bases left unmatched: 10. CDR3 sequence: CASRETQGLAGGDTQYF. CDR3 sequence (DNA): TGTGCCAGCAGGGAAACCCAAGGACTAGCGGGAGGAGATACGCAGTATTTT.

The chain joins TRBV18 to TRBJ1-2, with unresolved D. Germline CDR1 reads KGHSH; CDR2 reads LQKENI. V was trimmed by 8 bases and J by 1 base, leaving 11 bases between them. This CDR3 region has 13 residues. In nucleotides, the CDR3 is TGTGCCAGCGCGCCACCCTTTAACTATGGCTACACCTTC. The encoded protein is CASAPPFNYGYTF. Based on the CDR3 plus reference TRBV18 and TRBJ1-2, the full variable domain is NAGVMQNPRHLVRRRGQEARLRCSPMKGHSHVYWYRQLPEEGLKFMVYLQKENIIDESGMPKERFSAEFPKEGPSILRIQQVVRGDSAAYFCASAPPFNYGYTFGSGTRLTVV.

This clonotype has a handful of counts. A read error may account for a junction end that differs from germline. This chain links TRBV27 with TRBJ2-3; D gene uncertain. Germline CDR1 and CDR2: MNHEY and SMNVEV (reference sequence). The CDR3 runs 13 residues. CDR3 amino acids: CTSSLLSTDTQYF. In DNA, the CDR3 is TGTACCAGCAGTCTACTTAGCACAGATACGCAGTATTTT.

This rearrangement joins TRBV2 to TRBJ2-7; maybe TRBD1 (6 bases). Germline lookup yields CDR1 SNHLY and CDR2 FYNNEI. The V gene lost 7 bases and the J gene lost 5 bases, with 15 bases spanning the gap. CDR3 length: 13 amino acids. The DNA of the CDR3 is TGTGCCAGCACCCCAGGGGTGTCTGACGAGCAGTACTTC. It is translated as CASTPGVSDEQYF.

The CDR3 sequence is CASRPIAGLNEQFF. CDR3 in DNA: TGTGCCAGCAGACCTATAGCGGGGTTAAATGAGCAGTTCTTC. The chain couples TRBV27 to TRBJ2-1; 8 bases map to TRBD2. The CDR3 has 14 amino acids. The V gene's germline CDR1 is MNHEY and CDR2 SMNVEV (reference sequence). Losses at the gene ends were 6 bases for V and 7 bases for J; bases not matched to a gene: 8.